These 14 T cell receptor beta chains originate from one sample sequenced in a study of T cell responses to AZD1222 COVID-19 vaccine. Clones were read by immunoSEQ multiplex PCR, and TCRdb kept only the in-frame ones, dropping some. The sample consists of roughly 140,000 clones, 85% to 95% of them appearing once. Sequencing used peripheral blood, obtained on day 0 of AZD1222 vaccination. These receptors all stem from an adult in good health.

This clone was detected once. The chain uses TRBV19 and TRBJ2-1; 13 nucleotides line up with TRBD2. The CDR3 covers 15 residues. Germline V gene sequence: CDR1 LNHDA, CDR2 SQIVND (reference sequence). V dropped 4 bases and J dropped 10; count of bases not matched to a gene: 7. In DNA, the CDR3 is TGTGCCAGTAGTAGAGGACTAGCGGGAGAGTACGAGCAGTTCTTC. Translating gives CASSRGLAGEYEQFF.

The chain couples TRBV9 to TRBJ2-5; 7 bases map to TRBD2. Unmatched junction bases numbered 9, after V lost 2 bases and J lost 2 bases. From germline, CDR1 is SGDLS and CDR2 YYNGEE. The CDR3 runs to 16 residues. This CDR3 is CASSVGSGNVQETQYF. CDR3 nucleotides: TGTGCCAGCAGCGTCGGAAGCGGGAATGTTCAAGAGACCCAGTACTTC.

This chain connects TRBV7-9 to TRBJ1-2, with 7 bases lining up with TRBD1. Germline V gives CDR1 SEHNR, CDR2 FQNEAQ (reference sequence). This CDR3 spans 14 amino acids. Trimming cost V 1 base and J 6 bases; bases outside gene matches: 5. Here the CDR3 reads CASSLGQGDDGYTF. In DNA form, the CDR3 reads TGTGCCAGCAGCTTAGGGCAGGGGGATGATGGCTACACCTTC.

The rearrangement links TRBV4-1 to TRBJ1-3; D is undetermined. Trimming removed 1 base from V and 3 bases from J, with 1 base in between. Per germline, CDR1 MGHRA and CDR2 YSYEKL. This CDR3 has 12 amino acids. In DNA form, the CDR3 reads TGCGCCAGCAGCCAAGGTGGAAACACCATATATTTT. As protein: CASSQGGNTIYF.

V is TRBV5-5 and J is TRBJ1-1; TRBD1 agrees at 8 bases. The germline gives CDR1 SGHKS, CDR2 YYEKEE (reference sequence). The V gene end was trimmed by 2 bases and the J gene end by 1 base; junction bases not matched to a gene: 7. The CDR3 sequence is 16 residues long. The CDR3 is CASSLGAGGANTEAFF. For the CDR3, the DNA is TGTGCCAGCAGCTTAGGGGCAGGGGGCGCGAACACTGAAGCTTTCTTT.

The rearrangement links TRBV5-4 to TRBJ1-1; D unresolved. Germline CDR1 and CDR2: SGHNT and YYREEE (reference sequence). The V end lost 3 bases, the J end lost 4 bases, and 16 bases lay between the germline ends. The CDR3 covers 15 residues. CDR3 protein: CASSSPNGVGTEAFF. CDR3 nucleotide sequence: TGTGCCAGCAGCTCCCCAAACGGGGTTGGCACTGAAGCTTTCTTT. The full variable domain, in which reference TRBV5-4 and TRBJ1-1 provide the parts outside the CDR3, is ETGVTQSPTHLIKTRGQQVTLRCSSQSGHNTVSWYQQALGQGPQFIFQYYREEENGRGNFPPRFSGLQFPNYSSELNVNALELDDSALYLCASSSPNGVGTEAFFGQGTRLTVV.

In DNA, the CDR3 is TGCGCCAGCAGGGGACAGGGCGACACTGAAGCTTTCTTT. Amino acids: CASRGQGDTEAFF. The chain employs TRBV5-1 and TRBJ1-1; TRBD1 matches at 9 bases. V was clipped by 5 bases and J by 3 bases; unmatched bases: 2. This CDR3 region has 13 residues. Germline lookup yields CDR1 SGHRS and CDR2 YFSETQ.

J is TRBJ1-1 and V is TRBV7-2; D gene uncertain. Trimming shortened V by 0 bases and J by 2 bases, and 10 bases separated the two germline ends. The germline V gene encodes CDR1 SGHTA and CDR2 FQGNSA. The CDR3 length is 15 residues. CDR3 sequence (DNA): TGTGCCAGCAGCTTAGCGGTCCTGGGAAACACTGAAGCTTTCTTT. It codes for CASSLAVLGNTEAFF.

The chain recombines TRBV5-1 with TRBJ1-3; no clear D gene. The V end lost 4 bases, the J end lost 9 bases, and 20 bases lay between the germline ends. This CDR3 has 15 residues. Germline CDR1 and CDR2: SGHRS and YFSETQ. The CDR3 loop reads CASSRSPIGDGTIYF. The DNA of the CDR3 is TGCGCCAGCAGCAGATCCCCGATCGGGGATGGCACCATATATTTT.

The chain couples TRBV12-3 or TRBV12-4 to TRBJ2-7; unclear D gene. Trimming removed 6 bases from V and 13 bases from J, with 16 bases in between. This CDR3 contains 11 residues. Written as DNA, the CDR3 is TGTGCCAGCAGCCGTGGGTCTGTGAGTTACTTC. It specifies CASSRGSVSYF.

V usage is TRBV5-6 and J usage is TRBJ1-2; 9 positions match TRBD1. The length of the CDR3 is 14 residues. Germline lookup yields CDR1 SGHDT and CDR2 YYEEEE. The V gene end was trimmed by 0 bases and the J gene end by 8 bases; junction bases not matched to a gene: 5. CDR3 in DNA: TGTGCCAGCAGCTTGGTAGGGACAGGGAACGGCTACACCTTC. As protein: CASSLVGTGNGYTF.

V is TRBV2 and J is TRBJ2-7; D possibly corresponds to TRBD1 (7 bases). Germline V gene sequence: CDR1 SNHLY, CDR2 FYNNEI. The CDR3 is 14 amino acids. V was pared by 7 bases and J by 7 bases, with 20 bases between. This CDR3 reads CASTILTGTGEQYF. The CDR3 DNA follows: TGTGCCAGCACCATACTGACAGGGACTGGAGAGCAGTACTTC.

The rearrangement uses TRBV11-2 and TRBJ1-1; 8 bases are a match to TRBD1. The junction had 2 bases not matched to a gene; V was cut back by 2 bases and J by 3 bases. The germline gives CDR1 SGHAT, CDR2 FQNNGV. The CDR3 is made up of 14 amino acids. CDR3 region: CASSLQQGDTEAFF. DNA for the CDR3: TGTGCCAGCAGCTTACAACAGGGGGACACTGAAGCTTTCTTT.

The V and J genes are TRBV21-1 and TRBJ1-3. TRBV21-1 is a known pseudogene. The CDR3 length is 16 residues. This chain's CDR3 is CASSKVGEGWGNTIYF. CDR3 DNA sequence: TGTGCCAGCAGCAAAGTTGGGGAAGGGTGGGGAAACACCATATATTTT.